The rows below give T cell receptor beta chains drawn from one sample of a study of human T cells and chemical hapten exposure. TCRdb called the RACE reads again in MiXCR, with one record for every CDR3 protein. The sample lists fewer than 45,000 distinct CDR3 sequences; about 12% were seen once. Here the sequenced sample was whole blood, taken in connection with sensitization to the hapten diphenylcyclopropenone (DPC). These receptors were obtained from a middle-aged woman with alopecia areata. Some clones in this sample may be carry-over from other donors' samples. The CDR3 runs from the conserved cysteine through the conserved F or W. The D gene is left open where the match is weak. Size is stated for part of the rows, as once, few or many counts, or as a class when the clone is expanded.

size	D	V	J	DNA	CDR3
.	.	TRBV27	TRBJ2-1	TGTGCCAGCTCCTATCCGGGCCTGACCTACAATGAGCAGTTCTTC	CASSYPGLTYNEQFF
many	TRBD2	TRBV29-1	TRBJ2-4	TGCAGCGTTGATGGCGGGAGAGAGGCCATTCAGTACTTC	CSVDGGREAIQYF
many	TRBD1	TRBV29-1	TRBJ2-1	TGCAGCGTAGCCACAGGGGAACGTAACAATGAGCAGTTCTTC	CSVATGERNNEQFF
many	.	TRBV11-2	TRBJ1-1	TGTGCCAGCAGCTTAGGGCCCATGAGATCCCGGCGGGCTGAAGCTTTCTTT	CASSLGPMRSRRAEAFF
.	.	TRBV3-1	TRBJ1-6	TGTGCCAGCAGCCAAGGGGGGGCTGGTAATTCACCCCTCCACTTT	CASSQGGAGNSPLHF
many	.	TRBV21-1	TRBJ1-2	TGTGCCAGCAGCCCCCCCACCGATCGGGTTGGCTACACCTTC	CASSPPTDRVGYTF
few	TRBD2	TRBV5-1	TRBJ2-3	TGCGCCAGCAGCGCCCCCGCCGAGCGGGAGAAAAGACCAGATACGCAGTATTTT	CASSAPAEREKRPDTQYF
.	TRBD2	TRBV2	TRBJ2-5	TGTGCCAGCAGAGGACTAGGAGAGACCCAGTACTTC	CASRGLGETQYF
.	TRBD2	TRBV28	TRBJ2-1	TGTGCCAGCAGTCTATTAGCGGGAGCAAGGAATGAGCAGTTCTTC	CASSLLAGARNEQFF
many	.	TRBV28	TRBJ2-7	TGTGCCAGCAGCCCTCATGGGGGTCGCGAGCAGTACTTC	CASSPHGGREQYF
.	.	TRBV6-6	TRBJ2-5	TGTGCCAGCAGGGTCCGGAGCCCCCCGACCCAGTACTTC	CASRVRSPPTQYF
many	.	TRBV5-1	TRBJ2-3	TGCGCCAGCAGCTCACCTCCCAATACGCAGTATTTT	CASSSPPNTQYF
many	.	TRBV10-2	TRBJ1-6	TGCGCCAGCAGTGAGTGGGGAAGCTCCTATAATTCACCCCTCCACTTT	CASSEWGSSYNSPLHF
many	TRBD1	TRBV20-1	TRBJ2-6	TGCAGTGCTAGACCTCCGGGACAGGGCGGTCCTGGGGCCAACGTCCTGACTTTC	CSARPPGQGGPGANVLTF
.	.	TRBV12-3/TRBV12-4	TRBJ1-1	TGTGCCAGCAGTTTGGAGGGTGGCACTGAAGCTTTCTTT	CASSLEGGTEAFF
many	.	TRBV24-1	TRBJ2-2	TGTGCCACCAGTGATTTGTTCTCTTCAGGGGTGAACACCGGGGAGCTGTTTTTT	CATSDLFSSGVNTGELFF